The 23 T cell receptor beta chains reported below all come from one sample, sequenced in a study of identical twins. MiXCR, run by TCRdb on the 5' RACE reads, gives a single entry per CDR3 protein. The table records 700,000 or so distinct CDR3 sequences, 20% to 25% of them present only once. These data were also reused for a study on T cells expressing NK-cell markers.

The sequenced sample was PBMCs. The receptors were gathered from a woman between 18 and 29 years old in good health.

This clonotype was seen only a few times. The CDR3 sequence: CASSPSRQGREDEQFF. DNA of the CDR3: TGTGCCAGCAGTCCTTCCCGACAGGGGCGGGAGGATGAGCAGTTCTTC. The chain is built from TRBV12-3 or TRBV12-4 and TRBJ2-1, with D perhaps TRBD1 or TRBD2 (8 bases each). CDR3 size: 16 residues. Between the trimmed V and J ends, which lost 5 bases and 8 bases, there was a span of 22 bases.

The chain couples TRBV5-1 to TRBJ2-5; D not certain. CDR3 length equals 13 residues. V was clipped by 0 bases and J by 7 bases, with 10 bases between them. The germline V gene has CDR1 SGHRS and CDR2 YFSETQ. CDR3 coding DNA: TGCGCCAGCAGCTTGGAACCCAAGACGACCCAGTACTTC. Translating gives CASSLEPKTTQYF. Combining the CDR3 with reference TRBV5-1 and TRBJ2-5 gives the whole variable domain KAGVTQTPRYLIKTRGQQVTLSCSPISGHRSVSWYQQTPGQGLQFLFEYFSETQRNKGNFPGRFSGRQFSNSRSEMNVSTLELGDSALYLCASSLEPKTTQYFGPGTRLLVL.

The chain uses TRBV6-1 and TRBJ2-1; 7 positions agree with TRBD2. The germline gives CDR1 MNHNS, CDR2 SASEGT. The J segment lost 9 bases and the V segment lost 6 bases, leaving 8 bases of the junction unmatched. CDR3 length: 13 residues. Written as DNA, the CDR3 is TGTGCCAGCAGCGGCAGCGGGATAAGTGAGCAGTTCTTC. It translates to CASSGSGISEQFF.

This clonotype was seen more than once but under ten times. This rearrangement joins TRBV25-1 to TRBJ2-7; the D gene is possibly TRBD2 (6 bases). This CDR3 has 14 residues. The V end lost 1 base, the J end lost 0 bases, and 7 bases lay between the germline ends. Germline values: CDR1 MGHDK, CDR2 SYGVNS. The CDR3 here is CASSELGGSYEQYF. CDR3 bases: TGTGCCAGCAGTGAATTGGGGGGCTCCTACGAGCAGTACTTC.

This clonotype was counted a few times. The chain recombines TRBV18 with TRBJ2-7; D unresolved. This CDR3 is 12 amino acids long. Trimming removed 6 bases at V and 2 bases at J, with 8 bases between. Germline CDR1 KGHSH, CDR2 LQKENI. The CDR3 DNA is TGTGCCAGCTCCAACAGTCCCTACGAGCAGTACTTC. As protein: CASSNSPYEQYF.

This clonotype was seen once. This chain links TRBV20-1 with TRBJ2-3; D might be TRBD2 (6 bases). The V gene lost 5 bases and the J gene lost 0 bases, with 15 bases spanning the gap. The germline CDR1 and CDR2 sequences are DFQATT and SNEGSKA (reference sequence). The CDR3 runs 15 residues. For the CDR3, the DNA is TGCAGTGCTGTCCTTTTAGCGGTTAGCACAGATACGCAGTATTTT. Translating it yields CSAVLLAVSTDTQYF.

The table lists this clonotype with a few counts. The V and J genes are TRBV5-1 and TRBJ2-3; 9 bases fit TRBD1. Trimming at V came to 2 bases and at J to 4 bases, leaving 11 bases not matched to a gene. CDR1 SGHRS and CDR2 YFSETQ come from the germline V gene. The CDR3 is 17 residues long. CDR3 coding DNA: TGCGCCAGCAGCTTCCCAGCCCGGGACAGGGCGGCAGATACGCAGTATTTT. This codes for CASSFPARDRAADTQYF.

V gene TRBV20-1 combines with J gene TRBJ2-1; 12 bases match TRBD2. Per the germline V gene, CDR1 is DFQATT and CDR2 is SNEGSKA (reference sequence). The CDR3 runs 15 residues. Trimming took 3 bases from V and 10 from J; bases not matched to a gene: 10. The CDR3 reads CSARARTSGKREQFF. In DNA form, the CDR3 reads TGCAGTGCTAGGGCCCGGACTAGCGGGAAGAGGGAGCAGTTCTTC.

This clonotype occurred a few times. The V gene is TRBV29-1, the J gene TRBJ1-2; D is possibly TRBD1 (6 bases). CDR3 length: 14 residues. CDR1 SQVTM and CDR2 ANQGSEA come from the germline V gene. Trimming shortened V by 7 bases and J by 4 bases, and 19 bases separated the two germline ends. This CDR3 reads CSAQVGARSYGYTF. DNA of the CDR3: TGCAGCGCTCAAGTGGGGGCGCGGAGCTATGGCTACACCTTC.

This clonotype was observed a handful of times. This rearrangement joins TRBV7-2 to TRBJ1-2; the D is unclear. Germline V gene lookup returns CDR1 SGHTA and CDR2 FQGNSA. The CDR3 consists of 13 residues. Trimming removed 8 bases at V and 0 bases at J, with 10 bases between. CDR3 coding DNA: TGTGCCAGCGGACCGACGGCTAACTATGGCTACACCTTC. The encoded protein is CASGPTANYGYTF.

The sample holds many counts of this clonotype. The rearrangement joins TRBV10-3 to TRBJ2-7; tentatively, D is TRBD1 or TRBD2 (5 bases each). CDR1 is ENHRY and CDR2 is SYGVKD in the germline V gene. Trimming left V 6 bases short and J 0 bases short, with 15 bases between. This CDR3 is built from 15 residues. This CDR3 reads CAIRPGRRSSYEQYF. The CDR3 DNA is TGTGCCATCAGGCCGGGACGGCGGAGCTCCTACGAGCAGTACTTC.

The V call is TRBV10-3, the J call TRBJ1-2; TRBD1 matches at 8 bases. With 10 bases clipped from V and 4 bases from J, the junction kept 5 bases outside the gene matches. Per germline, CDR1 ENHRY and CDR2 SYGVKD. The CDR3 has 12 amino acids. The CDR3 DNA reads TGTGCCACCGGGGACAGGTCCTATGGCTACACCTTC. Translated, it gives CATGDRSYGYTF.

This clonotype was counted many times. The V and J genes are TRBV7-8 and TRBJ2-7; TRBD1 matches 8 bases. The CDR3 is 13 amino acids. Germline V gives CDR1 SGHVS, CDR2 FQNEAQ. J lost 3 bases, V lost 5 bases, and 3 bases had no gene match. CDR3 sequence reads: CASSVGQGYEQYF. The CDR3, as DNA: TGTGCCAGCAGCGTTGGACAGGGCTACGAGCAGTACTTC. The complete variable domain, with remaining parts taken from reference TRBV7-8 and TRBJ2-7, reads GAGVSQSPRYKVAKRGQDVALRCDPISGHVSLFWYQQALGQGPEFLTYFQNEAQLDKSGLPSDRFFAERPEGSVSTLKIQRTQQEDSAVYLCASSVGQGYEQYFGPGTRLTVT.

The chain is built from TRBV5-5 and TRBJ2-3; 8 nucleotides line up with TRBD2. Germline V lookup: CDR1 SGHKS, CDR2 YYEKEE (reference sequence). The ends lost 0 bases at V and 6 bases at J; junction bases unmatched: 6. The CDR3 length is 15 residues. The CDR3 DNA is TGTGCCAGCAGCTTGGCTGCGGGGGGCCGGGATACGCAGTATTTT. Amino acid sequence: CASSLAAGGRDTQYF.

This clonotype was detected only a few times. The gene calls are TRBV15 and TRBJ1-4; D gene unclear. Trimming stripped 3 bases from V and 7 bases from J, with 12 bases between. Germline CDR1 is LNHNV and CDR2 is YYDKDF (reference sequence). This CDR3 region has 14 residues. This chain's CDR3 is CATSSPTTGEKLFF. The DNA for the CDR3 is TGTGCCACCAGCAGTCCGACGACGGGTGAAAAACTGTTTTTT.

This clonotype was counted many times. The rearrangement uses TRBV5-1 and TRBJ1-1; 8 nucleotides agree with TRBD1. Germline V gives CDR1 SGHRS, CDR2 YFSETQ. The CDR3 is 13 amino acids. Unmatched junction bases numbered 9, after V lost 4 bases and J lost 10 bases. CDR3 bases: TGCGCCAGCAGCGCAGGACAGGGTCAGGGAGCTTTCTTT. Protein sequence: CASSAGQGQGAFF.

This clonotype has only a few counts. This chain connects TRBV10-3 to TRBJ2-6, with 10 nucleotides matching TRBD2. The length of the CDR3 is 18 residues. J lost 2 bases, V lost 10 bases, and 14 bases had no gene match. Germline-derived CDR1 and CDR2 are ENHRY and SYGVKD. CDR3 amino acids: CATLLGVAGGPGANVLTF. The CDR3 coding sequence is TGTGCCACCCTCTTGGGGGTAGCGGGAGGTCCTGGGGCCAACGTCCTGACTTTC.

This clonotype occurred a few times. The V call is TRBV19, the J call TRBJ2-3; 8 bases are shared with TRBD1. The germline V gene has CDR1 LNHDA and CDR2 SQIVND (reference sequence). Losses at the gene ends were 5 bases for V and 2 bases for J; bases not matched to a gene: 6. The CDR3 length is 15 residues. This CDR3 reads CASSSRTGYTDTQYF. As DNA, the CDR3 is TGTGCCAGTAGTTCTCGGACAGGGTACACAGATACGCAGTATTTT.

There are a few counts of this clonotype. The chain employs TRBV12-3 or TRBV12-4 and TRBJ2-3, with D uncertain. Trimming removed 2 bases at V and 9 bases at J, with 15 bases between. This CDR3 spans 14 amino acids. CDR3 residues: CASSLLPEPGTQYF. The CDR3 nucleotides read TGTGCCAGCAGTTTATTGCCCGAACCCGGGACGCAGTATTTT.

This clonotype came up a few times. The J gene is TRBJ2-7, the V gene TRBV27; 10 bases fit TRBD2. CDR3 length: 16 residues. V shed 4 bases and J 2 bases; nucleotides not matched to a gene: 8. Germline V gives CDR1 MNHEY, CDR2 SMNVEV (reference sequence). CDR3 sequence (DNA): TGTGCCAGCAGTTCCCCCAGCGGGAGGGGTACCTACGAGCAGTACTTC. Translation gives CASSSPSGRGTYEQYF.

The genes are TRBV11-1 and TRBJ2-7, with 7 bases lining up with TRBD1. Germline lookup yields CDR1 SGHAT and CDR2 FQDESV (reference sequence). J lost 2 bases, V lost 3 bases, and 7 bases had no gene match. The CDR3 has 15 residues. This CDR3 is CASSFWQGTAYEQYF. The DNA for the CDR3 is TGTGCCAGCAGCTTCTGGCAGGGGACAGCCTACGAGCAGTACTTC.

The chain employs TRBV11-3 and TRBJ2-5; 7 nucleotides agree with TRBD1. V gave up 5 bases and J gave up 4 bases; unmatched junction bases: 7. In germline, CDR1 is SGHNT, CDR2 YENEEA. The CDR3 consists of 14 residues. CDR3 in amino acids: CASSDWDSLETQYF. In nucleotides, the CDR3 is TGTGCCAGCAGCGACTGGGACAGCTTAGAGACCCAGTACTTC.

This clonotype showed up just a few times. V usage is TRBV7-9 and J usage is TRBJ1-3; D not certain. Germline CDR1 SEHNR, CDR2 FQNEAQ (reference sequence). Deletions cut 1 base from V and 4 bases from J, with 5 bases between. This CDR3 is built from 13 residues. Here the CDR3 reads CASSLEYGNTIYF. Written as DNA, the CDR3 is TGTGCCAGCAGCTTAGAATACGGAAACACCATATATTTT. The variable domain in full, completed from reference TRBV7-9 and TRBJ1-3, reads DTGVSQNPRHKITKRGQNVTFRCDPISEHNRLYWYRQTLGQGPEFLTYFQNEAQLEKSRLLSDRFSAERPKGSFSTLEIQRTEQGDSAMYLCASSLEYGNTIYFGEGSWLTVV.